This T cell receptor (beta chain) was recorded in a study of read filtering for tumor transcriptome and immune sequencing. Germline CDR1 is DFQATT and CDR2 is SNEGSKA (reference sequence). The V and J ends lost 3 bases and 2 bases, in that order; junction bases with no gene match: 0. CDR3 length equals 15 residues. This clonotype appeared many times. The antigen is unknown. Molecular barcoded adaptors covering alpha/delta and beta/gamma chains were used on around 370 ng RNA. TCRdb ran MiXCR on the reads and lists one entry per CDR3 protein. The data contain roughly 61,000 distinct CDR3 sequences, approximately 13% of them singletons. Findings and caveats of the study: The CD138-negative fraction was mixed bone marrow immune cells, not pure T cells.

Source material: a population of CD138-negative cells sorted from bone marrow. This TCR was sampled from a donor at least 40 years old with multiple myeloma. The genes are TRBV20-1 and TRBJ2-6; 11 bases fit TRBD2. This CDR3 reads CSARTSGAGANVLTF. The CDR3 DNA is TGCAGTGCTAGGACTAGCGGGGCTGGGGCCAACGTCCTGACTTTC.